This note documents a single T cell receptor beta chain sequence. The target antigen is unknown. CDR3 length: 16 amino acids. Germline V gene lookup returns CDR1 MNHEY and CDR2 SVGEGT. Germline trimming cut 5 bases from V and 2 bases from J; bases unmatched to any gene: 12. Each CDR3 protein is one row after TCRdb ran MiXCR on the 5' RACE reads. This sample has hundreds of thousands of distinct CDR3 sequences, with 21% found just once. This entry belongs to a study of identical twins. Study-level findings and limits: Fewer insertions characterized abundant cord blood beta clonotypes, whereas memory repertoires showed none.

The data also belong to a second study, concerning T cells expressing NK-cell markers. That source reports: From sorted CD3+CD56+NKG2C+, CD3+CD56+NKG2C- and CD3+CD56-NKG2C+ T cells came the TCR beta repertoires. Several experiments confined sorting to alpha-beta TCR T cells with an anti-gamma-delta TCR antibody. Several donors' CD3+CD56-NKG2C+ cells were dominated by the same clonotypes.

The chain uses TRBV6-2 or TRBV6-3 and TRBJ2-7; 7 positions match TRBD1. The sample was PBMCs. The clonotype comes from a woman between 18 and 29 years old in good health. The CDR3 DNA sequence: TGTGCCAGCAGTCCTCGACCACAGGGGTCCGCCTACGAGCAGTACTTC. The encoded protein is CASSPRPQGSAYEQYF.